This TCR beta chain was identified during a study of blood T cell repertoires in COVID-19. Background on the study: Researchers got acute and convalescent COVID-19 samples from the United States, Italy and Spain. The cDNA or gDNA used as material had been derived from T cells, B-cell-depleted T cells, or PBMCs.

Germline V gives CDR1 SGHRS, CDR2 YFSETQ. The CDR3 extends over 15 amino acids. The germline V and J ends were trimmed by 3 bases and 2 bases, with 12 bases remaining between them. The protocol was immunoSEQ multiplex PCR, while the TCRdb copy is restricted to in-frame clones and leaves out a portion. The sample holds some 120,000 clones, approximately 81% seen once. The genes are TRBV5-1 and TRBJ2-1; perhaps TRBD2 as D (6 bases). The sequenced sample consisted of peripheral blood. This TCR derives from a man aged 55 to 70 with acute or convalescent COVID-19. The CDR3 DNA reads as TGCGCCAGCAGCTCGGGACTGACAGCCTACAATGAGCAGTTCTTC. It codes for CASSSGLTAYNEQFF.